These 29 T cell receptor beta chains were sequenced from one sample in a study of T cell repertoires in cytomegalovirus infection. Antigens of these TCRs are unknown. One entry per CDR3 protein results from TCRdb running MiXCR on the reads. The data show approximately 76,000 distinct CDR3 sequences, 35% to 50% seen once. The input for sequencing was CD8+ T cells from cultured PBMCs, taken from culture after CMV antigen stimulation. The receptors come from a human donor in good health (CMV status not recorded). Some clones in this sample may be carry-over from other donors' samples.

This clonotype was seen only a few times. The V call is TRBV12-3 or TRBV12-4, the J call TRBJ2-1; TRBD1 agrees at 11 bases. The CDR3 extends over 16 amino acids. Germline trimming cut 5 bases from V and 4 bases from J; bases unmatched to any gene: 7. The CDR3 sequence is CASSPPGQGDYNEQFF. The DNA of the CDR3 is TGTGCCAGCAGTCCCCCGGGACAGGGGGATTACAATGAGCAGTTCTTC.

V gene TRBV20-1 combines with J gene TRBJ2-7; the D call may be TRBD1 or TRBD2 (5 bases each). The CDR3 is 14 residues long. V was trimmed by 5 bases and J by 2 bases, leaving 16 bases between them. Germline V gene sequence: CDR1 DFQATT, CDR2 SNEGSKA (reference sequence). The CDR3 is CSAEPPGPAYEQYF. The CDR3 DNA reads TGCAGTGCTGAGCCGCCGGGGCCGGCCTACGAGCAGTACTTC.

This clonotype has ten or more counts. This chain uses TRBV7-2 with TRBJ2-3; 10 positions agree with TRBD2. J lost 5 bases, V lost 7 bases, and 15 bases had no gene match. This CDR3 comprises 17 residues. Germline lookup yields CDR1 SGHTA and CDR2 FQGNSA. The CDR3 loop is CASNSDPGLAIQDTQYF. CDR3 nucleotides: TGTGCCAGCAACTCGGACCCGGGACTAGCGATCCAAGATACGCAGTATTTT.

This clonotype has more than one count but fewer than ten. The chain carries TRBV7-9 and TRBJ1-3; no reliable D call. CDR1 and CDR2 (germline): SEHNR, FQNEAQ (reference sequence). The CDR3 is 16 amino acids. Deletions cut 0 bases from V and 0 bases from J, with 9 bases between. The CDR3 DNA sequence: TGTGCCAGCAGCTTAGCGACGGTTAACTCTGGAAACACCATATATTTT. Protein: CASSLATVNSGNTIYF.

The chain links TRBV28 to TRBJ2-1, with a tentative D call TRBD2 (5 bases). V lost 6 bases, J lost 1 base, and 16 bases lay in between. CDR1 MDHEN and CDR2 SYDVKM come from the germline V gene. The CDR3 sequence is 16 residues long. The CDR3 DNA reads as TGTGCCAGCAGATCAGGCCAGCGAGGGTCCTACAATGAGCAGTTCTTC. Protein product: CASRSGQRGSYNEQFF.

The chain employs TRBV28 and TRBJ2-7; D is possibly TRBD1 (5 bases). V was shortened by 4 bases and J by 2 bases, with 15 bases between the two germline ends. Germline CDR1 is MDHEN and CDR2 is SYDVKM. The CDR3 contains 15 residues. CDR3 region: CASSYRTELPYEQYF. In DNA form, the CDR3 reads TGTGCCAGCAGTTACAGGACCGAGCTTCCCTACGAGCAGTACTTC.

The chain employs TRBV7-2 and TRBJ1-2; D gene unclear. V was clipped by 1 base and J by 6 bases, with 12 bases between them. This CDR3 contains 14 residues. Germline V gene data show CDR1 as SGHTA and CDR2 as FQGNSA. CDR3 protein: CASSLEEGRDGYTF. The CDR3 coding sequence is TGTGCCAGCAGCTTAGAGGAAGGGAGGGATGGCTACACCTTC. The full variable domain, its missing parts supplied by reference TRBV7-2 and TRBJ1-2, is GAGVSQSPSNKVTEKGKDVELRCDPISGHTALYWYRQSLGQGLEFLIYFQGNSAPDKSGLPSDRFSAERTGGSVSTLTIQRTQQEDSAVYLCASSLEEGRDGYTFGSGTRLTVV.

The chain is built from TRBV6-4 and TRBJ1-1; D perhaps matches TRBD1 (6 bases). This CDR3 is built from 16 residues. Between the trimmed V and J ends, which lost 5 bases and 1 base, there was a span of 17 bases. Germline CDR1 MRHNA, CDR2 SNTAGT. The CDR3 is CASSSRQAGRNTEAFF. The CDR3 DNA reads TGTGCCAGCAGTTCCCGACAGGCGGGGAGGAACACTGAAGCTTTCTTT.

The V gene is TRBV4-1, the J gene TRBJ1-2, with TRBD1 as a possible D gene (6 bases). The germline gives CDR1 MGHRA, CDR2 YSYEKL. V was trimmed by 3 bases and J by 8 bases, leaving 22 bases between them. There are 16 residues in the CDR3. Here the CDR3 reads CASSQEGGGIIMGYTF. CDR3 nucleotide sequence: TGCGCCAGCAGCCAGGAGGGAGGGGGAATAATTATGGGCTACACCTTC.

In this sample, this clonotype turned up many times. This sequence joins TRBV7-8 and TRBJ2-2, with 10 bases fitting TRBD2. V was clipped by 4 bases and J by 1 base; unmatched bases: 3. The germline gives CDR1 SGHVS, CDR2 FQNEAQ. The CDR3 sequence is 16 residues long. In nucleotides, the CDR3 is TGTGCCAGCAGCTCAAGACTAGCGGGGAACACCGGGGAGCTGTTTTTT. Its protein is CASSSRLAGNTGELFF. Full variable domain (outside the CDR3, taken from reference TRBV7-8 and TRBJ2-2): GAGVSQSPRYKVAKRGQDVALRCDPISGHVSLFWYQQALGQGPEFLTYFQNEAQLDKSGLPSDRFFAERPEGSVSTLKIQRTQQEDSAVYLCASSSRLAGNTGELFFGEGSRLTVL.

The chain joins TRBV12-3 or TRBV12-4 to TRBJ1-1, with D unclear. The CDR3 spans 14 residues. Trimming left V 7 bases short and J 1 base short, with 13 bases between. The CDR3 here is CASTPEGTNTEAFF. The CDR3 DNA follows: TGTGCCAGCACTCCCGAGGGTACGAACACTGAAGCTTTCTTT.

The chain joins TRBV4-1 to TRBJ2-2; D call uncertain. V lost 0 bases and J lost 1, with 12 bases in between. Per the germline V gene, CDR1 is MGHRA and CDR2 is YSYEKL. The CDR3 covers 17 residues. CDR3 bases: TGCGCCAGCAGCCAAGATAGTCTAATCCTGAACACCGGGGAGCTGTTTTTT. Translating it yields CASSQDSLILNTGELFF.

The CDR3 DNA is TGCGCCAGCAGCGTCTTTCTGGGGAGCTCCTACGAGCAGTACTTC. Encoded protein: CASSVFLGSSYEQYF. The V gene is TRBV5-1, the J gene TRBJ2-7; TRBD2 is a possible D gene (5 bases). Germline V gene sequence: CDR1 SGHRS, CDR2 YFSETQ. The CDR3 consists of 15 residues. V lost 4 bases, J lost 0 bases, and 14 bases lay in between.

The chain uses TRBV7-6 and TRBJ2-1; unclear D gene. CDR1 is SGHVS, CDR2 FNYEAQ, per germline. With 1 base removed from V and 0 bases from J, the gap between germline ends came to 13 bases. The CDR3 has 17 residues. This CDR3 reads CASSLEPSLLSYNEQFF. CDR3 bases: TGTGCCAGCAGCTTAGAACCCAGCCTCCTCTCCTACAATGAGCAGTTCTTC. Drawing the rest from reference TRBV7-6 and TRBJ2-1, the complete variable domain is GAGVSQSPRYKVTKRGQDVALRCDPISGHVSLYWYRQALGQGPEFLTYFNYEAQQDKSGLPNDRFSAERPEGSISTLTIQRTEQRDSAMYRCASSLEPSLLSYNEQFFGPGTRLTVL.

The chain uses TRBV27 and TRBJ1-6; D might be TRBD1 (6 bases). CDR1 MNHEY and CDR2 SMNVEV come from the germline V gene (reference sequence). With 8 bases removed from V and 7 bases from J, the gap between germline ends came to 15 bases. The CDR3 spans 14 residues. CDR3 DNA sequence: TGTGCCAGCGCCTGGACAGCTCGAAATTCACCCCTCCACTTT. It translates to CASAWTARNSPLHF.

In its sample, this clonotype was seen a few times. The J gene is TRBJ2-3, the V gene TRBV12-3 or TRBV12-4; TRBD2 matches at 12 bases. Trimming removed 5 bases from V and 0 bases from J; junction bases left unmatched: 6. CDR3 size: 17 residues. This CDR3 is CASSLLAGGGSTDTQYF. The CDR3 DNA reads TGTGCCAGCAGTCTACTAGCGGGGGGAGGGAGCACAGATACGCAGTATTTT.

The V call is TRBV19, the J call TRBJ1-1; D unclear. The CDR3 runs 14 residues. With 3 bases removed from V and 6 bases from J, the gap between germline ends came to 14 bases. The V gene's germline CDR1 is LNHDA and CDR2 SQIVND (reference sequence). In nucleotides, the CDR3 is TGTGCCAGTAGTATGGACGTATATGGGCCTGAAGCTTTCTTT. It encodes CASSMDVYGPEAFF.

This clonotype was seen more than once but under ten times. This chain uses TRBV6-2 or TRBV6-3 with TRBJ2-7; 10 bases are a match to TRBD2. The CDR3 contains 14 residues. V lost 3 bases, J lost 6 bases, and 5 bases stayed unmatched. Germline CDR1 and CDR2: MNHEY and SVGEGT. CDR3 bases: TGTGCCAGCAGTTATTCCGGGACTAGCGCCGAGCAGTACTTC. Translation: CASSYSGTSAEQYF.

The rearrangement uses TRBV6-2 or TRBV6-3 and TRBJ2-1, with TRBD2 identical over 9 bases. Germline lookup yields CDR1 MNHEY and CDR2 SVGEGT. Trimming cost V 7 bases and J 8 bases; bases outside gene matches: 12. There are 15 residues in the CDR3. In DNA, the CDR3 is TGTGCCAGCATAGGGTTGGCGGGGGGGTTGGATGAGCAGTTCTTC. Translation: CASIGLAGGLDEQFF.

The CDR3 is CSARDTGGAYTEAFF. CDR3 in DNA: TGCAGTGCTAGAGATACAGGGGGCGCATACACTGAAGCTTTCTTT. The genes are TRBV20-1 and TRBJ1-1; TRBD1 aligns across 9 bases. The J segment lost 3 bases and the V segment lost 0 bases, leaving 5 bases of the junction unmatched. The germline V gene encodes CDR1 DFQATT and CDR2 SNEGSKA (reference sequence). This CDR3 is 15 amino acids long.

Only a few counts were recorded for this clonotype. V and J are TRBV19 and TRBJ2-6; D uncertain. Trimming took off 5 bases at V and 1 base at J, with 12 bases between the two ends. Looked up from germline, CDR1 is LNHDA and CDR2 is SQIVND (reference sequence). The length of the CDR3 is 16 residues. The CDR3 loop is CASSGPEGSGANVLTF. The CDR3 region has the DNA TGTGCCAGTAGTGGCCCGGAAGGGTCTGGGGCCAACGTCCTGACTTTC.

This clonotype came up a few times. The chain combines TRBV5-1 with TRBJ1-1; TRBD1 might be the D (5 bases). Germline V gene sequence: CDR1 SGHRS, CDR2 YFSETQ. Deletions cut 3 bases from V and 6 bases from J, with 12 bases between. The CDR3 is 13 residues long. CDR3 residues: CASSSTQGPEAFF. In DNA form, the CDR3 reads TGCGCCAGCAGCTCGACCCAGGGACCTGAAGCTTTCTTT.

This clonotype was detected ten times or more. The rearrangement joins TRBV7-2 to TRBJ2-6; TRBD2 agrees at 7 bases. Per the germline V gene, CDR1 is SGHTA and CDR2 is FQGNSA. J was trimmed by 0 bases and V by 5 bases; bases with no gene match: 16. This CDR3 contains 20 residues. This CDR3 is CASSQWGGFYETSGANVLTF. As DNA, the CDR3 is TGTGCCAGCAGCCAATGGGGGGGTTTCTACGAAACCTCTGGGGCCAACGTCCTGACTTTC.

This sequence joins TRBV7-9 and TRBJ1-3, with TRBD1 as a possible D gene (6 bases). The V gene's germline CDR1 is SEHNR and CDR2 FQNEAQ (reference sequence). This CDR3 is 16 amino acids long. With 5 bases removed from V and 3 bases from J, the gap between germline ends came to 17 bases. The CDR3 DNA sequence: TGTGCCAGCAGCCCTTCAGGGAACAGGGATGGAAACACCATATATTTT. It codes for CASSPSGNRDGNTIYF. Variable domain in full (rest from reference TRBV7-9 and TRBJ1-3): DTGVSQNPRHKITKRGQNVTFRCDPISEHNRLYWYRQTLGQGPEFLTYFQNEAQLEKSRLLSDRFSAERPKGSFSTLEIQRTEQGDSAMYLCASSPSGNRDGNTIYFGEGSWLTVV.

This clonotype was observed a handful of times. V is TRBV7-6 and J is TRBJ2-7; D unresolved. Trimming pared 5 bases from V and 3 bases from J, leaving 17 bases between. CDR1 is SGHVS and CDR2 is FNYEAQ in the germline V gene. The CDR3 spans 15 residues. CDR3 nucleotides: TGTGCCAGCAGCGCCCAGGATGGTCCTCTCTACGAGCAGTACTTC. Translated, it gives CASSAQDGPLYEQYF.

The chain recombines TRBV5-6 with TRBJ1-5, with 8 bases aligning to TRBD1. CDR1 is SGHDT, CDR2 YYEEEE, per germline. J gave up 5 bases and V 4 bases, and 5 bases lay outside the gene matches. CDR3 length: 14 residues. This chain's CDR3 is CASSVGQGHQPQHF. CDR3 sequence (DNA): TGTGCCAGCAGCGTCGGACAGGGCCATCAGCCCCAGCATTTT. The whole variable domain, filled in from reference TRBV5-6 and TRBJ1-5, reads DAGVTQSPTHLIKTRGQQVTLRCSPKSGHDTVSWYQQALGQGPQFIFQYYEEEERQRGNFPDRFSGHQFPNYSSELNVNALLLGDSALYLCASSVGQGHQPQHFGDGTRLSIL.

This clonotype was recorded a few times. The chain joins TRBV7-2 to TRBJ1-1; D not resolved. Trimming removed 5 bases at V and 2 bases at J, with 18 bases between. In germline, CDR1 is SGHTA, CDR2 FQGNSA. The CDR3 runs 16 residues. The DNA for the CDR3 is TGTGCCAGCAGCCCTAGGATCCGTTCATTCAACACTGAAGCTTTCTTT. Its protein is CASSPRIRSFNTEAFF.

The rearrangement links TRBV6-1 to TRBJ2-7; weak D call: TRBD1 (6 bases). Trimming removed 6 bases from V and 3 bases from J, with 15 bases in between. Germline V gene lookup returns CDR1 MNHNS and CDR2 SASEGT. This CDR3 is 14 amino acids long. CDR3 nucleotides: TGTGCCAGCAGCGTCAGGGGCGTTTACTACGAGCAGTACTTC. Translating gives CASSVRGVYYEQYF.

This clonotype was recorded a few times. This rearrangement joins TRBV28 to TRBJ2-5, with TRBD2 matching over 10 bases. Germline V gives CDR1 MDHEN, CDR2 SYDVKM. The length of the CDR3 is 15 residues. Trimming at V came to 6 bases and at J to 5 bases, leaving 9 bases not matched to a gene. The chain's CDR3 is CASRSASGGRETQYF. The DNA for the CDR3 is TGTGCCAGCAGATCGGCTAGCGGGGGTCGGGAGACCCAGTACTTC.